The next 21 T cell receptor beta chains were all read from a single sample in a study of shared clonotypes between healthy human individuals. Profiling relied on immunoSEQ multiplex PCR, and the TCRdb table lists in-frame clones only, not all of them. The sample lists a few hundred thousand clones, around 96% occurring once. Source material: memory CD8+ T cells sorted from blood. Stated subset: CD45RO+ cells pooled with CCR7-negative TemRA cells. Receptor source: a young man in good health.

In this sample, this clone turned up once. The chain couples TRBV6-6 to TRBJ2-5; 7 bases are shared with TRBD2. The V gene's germline CDR1 is MNHNY and CDR2 SVGAGI (reference sequence). The V and J ends lost 4 bases and 3 bases, in that order; junction bases with no gene match: 8. CDR3 length: 15 residues. In nucleotides, the CDR3 is TGTGCCAGCAGTTCGGAGCGGGATCCTAAAGAGACCCAGTACTTC. Its translation is CASSSERDPKETQYF.

The chain recombines TRBV9 with TRBJ2-7; 7 bases are shared with TRBD2. Germline trimming cut 0 bases from V and 7 bases from J; bases unmatched to any gene: 10. CDR1 and CDR2 from the germline V gene are SGDLS and YYNGEE. The CDR3 has 15 residues. This chain's CDR3 is CASSVVPAGPGEQYF. CDR3 DNA: TGTGCCAGCAGCGTAGTCCCAGCGGGACCGGGGGAGCAGTACTTC.

This clone was seen a single time. The chain combines TRBV30 with TRBJ1-2; D is uncertain. The germline V and J ends were trimmed by 0 bases and 7 bases, with 6 bases remaining between them. The germline CDR1 and CDR2 sequences are GTSNPN and SVGIG (reference sequence). The CDR3 loop spans 11 amino acids. In nucleotides, the CDR3 is TGTGCCTGGAGTGTACGGTTTGGCTACACCTTC. Translation: CAWSVRFGYTF.

The chain employs TRBV28 and TRBJ1-5, with TRBD1 identical over 7 bases. Germline CDR1 is MDHEN and CDR2 is SYDVKM. The CDR3 loop spans 15 amino acids. The junction had 7 bases not matched to a gene; V was cut back by 6 bases and J by 2 bases. CDR3 DNA: TGTGCCAGCAGCCCGACAGGGTTTGGCAATCAGCCCCAGCATTTT. This codes for CASSPTGFGNQPQHF.

This chain uses TRBV4-1 with TRBJ2-1, with D uncertain. CDR3 length: 13 amino acids. Germline CDR1 is MGHRA and CDR2 is YSYEKL. V shed 2 bases and J shed 4 bases, with 6 bases lying between them. The CDR3 loop is CASSQPWYNEQFF. For the CDR3, the DNA is TGCGCCAGCAGCCAACCCTGGTACAATGAGCAGTTCTTC.

CDR3 region: CASSKGDSTYEQYF. As DNA, the CDR3 is TGCGCCAGCAGCAAAGGGGACTCCACCTACGAGCAGTACTTC. V and J are TRBV5-1 and TRBJ2-7; D is possibly TRBD2 (6 bases). CDR3 size: 14 residues. V shed 4 bases and J shed 2 bases, with 13 bases lying between them. Germline V lookup: CDR1 SGHRS, CDR2 YFSETQ.

V is TRBV27 and J is TRBJ2-4; 7 bases agree with TRBD1. CDR1 is MNHEY, CDR2 SMNVEV, per germline (reference sequence). The CDR3 contains 15 residues. Losses at the gene ends were 7 bases for V and 0 bases for J; bases not matched to a gene: 6. CDR3 amino acids: CASTRTGLAKNIQYF. As DNA, the CDR3 is TGTGCCAGCACGCGGACAGGTCTAGCCAAAAACATTCAGTACTTC.

The chain couples TRBV27 to TRBJ2-3; 7 bases align to TRBD2. The CDR3 is 15 residues long. V lost 5 bases and J lost 0; bases outside the gene matches: 5. In germline, CDR1 is MNHEY, CDR2 SMNVEV (reference sequence). In DNA, the CDR3 is TGTGCCAGCAGTCCAATTAGCGGGAGCACAGATACGCAGTATTTT. This sequence encodes CASSPISGSTDTQYF.

The V gene is TRBV28, the J gene TRBJ1-5, with D unclear. The germline V gene encodes CDR1 MDHEN and CDR2 SYDVKM. V was shortened by 2 bases and J by 0 bases, with 11 bases between the two germline ends. The CDR3 is 16 amino acids. CDR3: CASSLGVGYSNQPQHF. The CDR3 DNA reads as TGTGCCAGCAGTTTAGGAGTGGGCTATAGCAATCAGCCCCAGCATTTT.

The genes are TRBV11-2 and TRBJ1-4; possibly TRBD1 for D (6 bases). Trimming left V 5 bases short and J 5 bases short, with 18 bases between. Per germline, CDR1 SGHAT and CDR2 FQNNGV. The CDR3 runs to 16 residues. DNA for the CDR3: TGTGCCAGCAGCCCAAAGTGGGGGCCCCTAAATGAAAAACTGTTTTTT. This gives the protein CASSPKWGPLNEKLFF.

The chain carries TRBV9 and TRBJ1-4; possibly TRBD1 for D (6 bases). V was clipped by 4 bases and J by 4 bases, with 8 bases between them. The CDR3 length is 13 residues. Germline V gene lookup returns CDR1 SGDLS and CDR2 YYNGEE. The CDR3 sequence is CASSRDINEKLFF. The CDR3 bases are TGTGCCAGCAGCCGGGACATTAATGAAAAACTGTTTTTT.

This sequence joins TRBV7-9 and TRBJ2-2, with TRBD1 identical over 7 bases. The V gene's germline CDR1 is SEHNR and CDR2 FQNEAQ (reference sequence). V lost 5 bases to trimming and J lost 7 bases; unmatched junction nucleotides: 4. The CDR3 covers 13 residues. The CDR3 DNA is TGTGCCAGCAGCCTCGGACAGGTCGGGGAGCTGTTTTTT. Protein product: CASSLGQVGELFF.

V gene TRBV6-1 combines with J gene TRBJ2-4; possibly TRBD1 or TRBD2 for D (6 bases each). The ends were cut back, 0 bases at V and 4 bases at J, with 16 bases in the middle. From germline, CDR1 is MNHNS and CDR2 SASEGT. This CDR3 has 17 residues. CDR3 protein: CASSEASWGAPKNIQYF. The CDR3 coding sequence is TGTGCCAGCAGTGAAGCTAGTTGGGGGGCCCCGAAAAACATTCAGTACTTC.

The chain carries TRBV9 and TRBJ2-3; the match to TRBD1 covers 7 bases. The germline gives CDR1 SGDLS, CDR2 YYNGEE. The V gene end was trimmed by 7 bases and the J gene end by 1 base; junction bases not matched to a gene: 9. This CDR3 region has 15 residues. The CDR3 protein is CASSRGGAGTDTQYF. The CDR3 DNA follows: TGTGCCAGCTCTCGAGGGGGCGCCGGCACAGATACGCAGTATTTT. Looking up the rest from reference TRBV9 and TRBJ2-3 gives the full variable domain: DSGVTQTPKHLITATGQRVTLRCSPRSGDLSVYWYQQSLDQGLQFLIQYYNGEERAKGNILERFSAQQFPDLHSELNLSSLELGDSALYFCASSRGGAGTDTQYFGPGTRLTVL.

The V call is TRBV5-6, the J call TRBJ2-7; D is possibly TRBD1 (7 bases). The V end lost 4 bases, the J end lost 5 bases, and 16 bases lay between the germline ends. Germline V lookup: CDR1 SGHDT, CDR2 YYEEEE. The CDR3 length is 14 residues. CDR3 residues: CASSGGTDLNEQYF. The CDR3 region has the DNA TGTGCCAGCAGCGGGGGGACAGACCTAAACGAGCAGTACTTC.

The chain couples TRBV7-9 to TRBJ2-3, with 11 bases lining up with TRBD1. Germline CDR1 and CDR2: SEHNR and FQNEAQ (reference sequence). Trimming took 5 bases from V and 5 from J; bases not matched to a gene: 18. The length of the CDR3 is 19 residues. In nucleotides, the CDR3 is TGTGCCAGCAGCCCGCGGGGACAGGGGGGACCAATAGTGGGAGATACGCAGTATTTT. Residues: CASSPRGQGGPIVGDTQYF.

The table lists this clone with a count of one. This chain uses TRBV2 with TRBJ1-4, with 7 bases matching TRBD1. Germline V gene data show CDR1 as SNHLY and CDR2 as FYNNEI. Trimming cost V 3 bases and J 7 bases; bases outside gene matches: 5. This CDR3 spans 14 amino acids. CDR3 nucleotides: TGTGCCAGCAGTGATAGGGCAGGGGGTGAAAAACTGTTTTTT. Encoded protein: CASSDRAGGEKLFF.

The V and J genes are TRBV18 and TRBJ2-1; D not certain. CDR3 size: 15 residues. Looked up from germline, CDR1 is KGHSH and CDR2 is LQKENI. V shed 1 base and J shed 0 bases, with 7 bases lying between them. In nucleotides, the CDR3 is TGTGCCAGCTCACCACAAGTAATCTCCTACAATGAGCAGTTCTTC. This translates into CASSPQVISYNEQFF.

The chain is built from TRBV4-1 and TRBJ2-5; D is possibly TRBD1 (6 bases). Germline V CDR1 and CDR2: MGHRA, YSYEKL. The V end was cut by 0 bases, the J end by 3 bases, with 14 bases between. The CDR3 contains 16 residues. CDR3 protein: CASSQERRTDKETQYF. The CDR3 coding sequence is TGCGCCAGCAGCCAAGAACGAAGGACAGATAAAGAGACCCAGTACTTC.

The chain links TRBV5-5 to TRBJ1-1; D uncertain. The germline V gene has CDR1 SGHKS and CDR2 YYEKEE (reference sequence). Deletions cut 4 bases from V and 0 bases from J, with 10 bases between. The CDR3 spans 14 residues. The CDR3 here is CASSRRLVNTEAFF. The CDR3 DNA reads as TGTGCCAGCAGCAGACGACTAGTGAACACTGAAGCTTTCTTT.

CDR3 bases: TGTGCCAGCAGTGAGGGTGAACGAACCGGGGAGCTGTTTTTT. This codes for CASSEGERTGELFF. The chain has TRBV6-1 and TRBJ2-2; D uncertain. V was pared by 3 bases and J by 5 bases, with 10 bases between. The V gene's germline CDR1 is MNHNS and CDR2 SASEGT. This CDR3 spans 14 amino acids.